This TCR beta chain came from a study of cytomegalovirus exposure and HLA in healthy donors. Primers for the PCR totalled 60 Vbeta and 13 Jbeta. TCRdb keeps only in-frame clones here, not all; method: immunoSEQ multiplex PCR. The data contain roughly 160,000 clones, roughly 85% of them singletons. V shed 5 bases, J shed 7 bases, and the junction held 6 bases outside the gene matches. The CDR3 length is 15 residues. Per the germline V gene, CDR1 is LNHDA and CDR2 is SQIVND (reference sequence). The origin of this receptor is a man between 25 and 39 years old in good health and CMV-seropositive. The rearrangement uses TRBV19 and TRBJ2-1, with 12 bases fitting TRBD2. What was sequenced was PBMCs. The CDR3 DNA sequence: TGTGCCAGTAGTGCCGCCGGGACTAGCGGGAATGAGCAGTTCTTC. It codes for CASSAAGTSGNEQFF.